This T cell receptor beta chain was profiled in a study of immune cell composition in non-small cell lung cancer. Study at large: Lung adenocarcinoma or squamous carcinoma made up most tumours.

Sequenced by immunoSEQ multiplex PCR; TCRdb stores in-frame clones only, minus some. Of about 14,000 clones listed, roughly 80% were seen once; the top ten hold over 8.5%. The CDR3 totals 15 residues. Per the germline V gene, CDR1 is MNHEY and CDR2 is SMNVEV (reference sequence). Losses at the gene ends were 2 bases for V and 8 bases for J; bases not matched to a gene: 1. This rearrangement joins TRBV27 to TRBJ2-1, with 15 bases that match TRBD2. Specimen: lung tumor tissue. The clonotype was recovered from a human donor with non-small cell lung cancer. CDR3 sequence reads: CASSLRTSGRDEQFF. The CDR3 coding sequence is TGTGCCAGCAGTTTAAGGACTAGCGGGAGGGATGAGCAGTTCTTC.